This T cell receptor beta chain was captured in a study of CD8 T cells in Susac syndrome. About the research overall: When their blood was taken, patients with Susac syndrome were therapy-naive, taking corticosteroids, or taking intravenous immunoglobulin alone. The study, taken as a whole, reports: The CD4+ T cell repertoires, which came from Susac syndrome patients, showed no sign of clonal expansion.

Peripheral blood CD8+ and CD4+ T cells were profiled by TCR beta sequencing. RNA in amounts of roughly 0.5 to 1 ug was reverse transcribed with random hexamers. The TCR beta CDR3 was amplified by immunoSEQ multiplex PCR across 54 Vbeta, 13 Jbeta. Using its own MiXCR run on the immunoSEQ multiplex PCR reads, TCRdb lists one record per CDR3 protein. The table records 150,000 to 200,000 distinct CDR3 sequences, roughly 94% of them present only once. The V end was cut by 5 bases, the J end by 3 bases, with 13 bases between. Germline CDR1 is LGHDT and CDR2 is YNNKEL (reference sequence). The CDR3 extends over 14 amino acids. Comment on this clonotype: The antigen remains undetermined.

The source material was CD4+ T cells from PBMCs. This receptor was obtained from a human donor with Susac syndrome. The rearrangement joins TRBV3-1 to TRBJ2-5; tentatively, D is TRBD2 (5 bases). CDR3 DNA: TGTGCCAGCAGCACACGGGATTACAAAGAGACCCAGTACTTC. This codes for CASSTRDYKETQYF.